The subject of this entry is one TCR beta chain. What it binds is not known. TCRdb reprocessed the reads with MiXCR, giving one entry per CDR3 protein. The table lists approximately 220,000 distinct CDR3 sequences, around two fifths of them singletons. The CDR3 runs to 14 residues. Germline V gives CDR1 SEHNR, CDR2 FQNEAQ (reference sequence). V lost 3 bases, J lost 2 bases, and 10 bases lay in between. This record comes from a study of T cell repertoires in cytomegalovirus infection. Turning to the study itself: Indicated by public TCR beta signatures were CMV infection and matching HLA type. Findings and limits, study-wide: Dominant in the ex vivo response were TCR beta clonotypes restricted by HLA-C and specific for CMV.

The chain recombines TRBV7-9 with TRBJ2-5, with a weak D call TRBD2 (6 bases). Sequences were derived from CD8+ T cells from cultured PBMCs, sampled from culture after CMV antigen stimulation. This TCR was sampled from a human donor in good health (CMV status not recorded). Some clones in this sample may be carry-over from other donors' samples. In DNA form, the CDR3 reads TGTGCCAGCAGCTTGGGGGACTTACAAGAGACCCAGTACTTC. Its translation is CASSLGDLQETQYF.